These T cell receptor beta chains were read from a single sample in a study of identical twins. TCRdb reprocessed the 5' RACE reads with MiXCR, giving one entry per CDR3 protein. Of some 690,000 distinct CDR3 sequences in the sample, around 21% were seen once. These data also featured in a second study, about T cells expressing NK-cell markers.

Material for sequencing was PBMCs. The receptors were sampled from a young woman in good health. Each CDR3 is given with its conserved first and last residue. Each record gives: V gene, J gene, D gene, clone size, CDR3 DNA, CDR3 protein. The D gene is left open where the match is weak. Size values are once, few and many counts, or a class for expanded clones, and some rows have none.

>TRBV4-1|TRBJ2-5|TRBD2|-
TGCGCCAGCAGCCAAGGGCCCCAGCGGGGGTCGCAAGAGACCCAGTACTTC
CASSQGPQRGSQETQYF
>TRBV5-5|TRBJ1-1|-|-
TGTGCCAGCAGCCTCAAGGGGAGTCACACTGAAGCTTTCTTT
CASSLKGSHTEAFF
>TRBV7-2|TRBJ2-7|-|-
TGTGCCAGCAGCTGGCGACAGTCCTACGAGCAGTACTTC
CASSWRQSYEQYF
>TRBV20-1|TRBJ2-1|-|-
TGCAGTGCCCTGCGGTTCTCCTACAATGAGCAGTTCTTC
CSALRFSYNEQFF
>TRBV6-6|TRBJ2-7|-|few
TGTGCCAGCCTCAGGGTTGCGAACGAGCAGTACTTC
CASLRVANEQYF
>TRBV6-2/TRBV6-3|TRBJ2-3|TRBD2|many
TGTGCCAGCAGATATACTAGCGTCGGTACGCAGTATTTT
CASRYTSVGTQYF
>TRBV4-3|TRBJ2-1|-|few
TGCGCCAGCAGCCAAATTGGGGCCGGGACTGATTACAATGAGCAGTTCTTC
CASSQIGAGTDYNEQFF
>TRBV7-9|TRBJ2-7|-|few
TGTGCCAGCAGCTTAGGCGGGAAGGTCTACGAGCAGTACTTC
CASSLGGKVYEQYF
>TRBV7-2|TRBJ2-1|-|-
TGTGCCAGCAGCTTGACAGAGGAGGGCCCCTACAATGAGCAGTTCTTC
CASSLTEEGPYNEQFF
>TRBV28|TRBJ2-3|TRBD2|-
TGTGCCAGCAGTTTATTAGGTAGCGGGAGTAAATCGCAGTATTTT
CASSLLGSGSKSQYF
>TRBV5-1|TRBJ2-5|-|few
TGCGCCAGCAGCTTGTCGCCGGGTCGGAGTCAAGAGACCCAGTACTTC
CASSLSPGRSQETQYF
>TRBV20-1|TRBJ2-7|-|many
TGCAGTGCTAGAGGGCCCGAGCGGGAGCAGTACTTC
CSARGPEREQYF
>TRBV20-1|TRBJ2-7|-|few
TGCAGTGCTAGAGACCACAGCCGCTACGAGCAGTACTTC
CSARDHSRYEQYF
>TRBV10-3|TRBJ2-3|-|few
TGTGCCATCAGTGAGTCAGGGCGGATGACCCCCGCAGATACGCAGTATTTT
CAISESGRMTPADTQYF
>TRBV12-3/TRBV12-4|TRBJ2-1|-|few
TGTGCCAGCAGTTTCTCTGGGGGGCCCACCTACAATGAGCAGTTCTTC
CASSFSGGPTYNEQFF
>TRBV3-1|TRBJ2-7|TRBD1|-
TGTGCCAGCAGCCAAGACAGGGGGTTTTACGAGCAGTACTTC
CASSQDRGFYEQYF
>TRBV7-2|TRBJ2-2|-|few
TGTGCCAGCAGCTTTGCAGTGGGAAGGACCGGGGAGCTGTTTTTT
CASSFAVGRTGELFF